The 8 T cell receptor beta chains in this list originate from one sample, sequenced in a study of OX40 agonist ivuxolimab in advanced cancers. The method was immunoSEQ multiplex PCR; TCRdb's version includes in-frame clones alone and lacks a portion of them. This sample carries about 46,000 clones, roughly 86% of them seen once, and the ten largest clones take roughly 10%. The material sequenced was CD4+ or CD8+ T cells sorted from blood, taken in a trial of the OX40 agonist ivuxolimab. The receptors originated from an adult with an advanced solid tumor such as melanoma, head and neck, liver or kidney cancer.

The V and J genes are TRBV27 and TRBJ1-5; a possible D gene is TRBD1 (5 bases). V lost 3 bases and J lost 7, with 16 bases in between. The CDR3 consists of 15 residues. Germline lookup yields CDR1 MNHEY and CDR2 SMNVEV (reference sequence). The CDR3 loop is CASSLGGGFRQPQHF. As DNA, the CDR3 is TGTGCCAGCAGTTTGGGGGGGGGTTTTCGGCAGCCCCAGCATTTT.

The chain combines TRBV12-5 with TRBJ2-1; TRBD1 matches at 10 bases. Germline V CDR1 and CDR2: LGHNT, FRNRAP. This CDR3 comprises 15 residues. V shed 5 bases, J shed 2 bases, and the junction held 3 bases outside the gene matches. The CDR3 loop reads CASGGTGATYNEQFF. The DNA for the CDR3 is TGTGCTAGTGGTGGGACAGGGGCCACCTACAATGAGCAGTTCTTC.

This sequence joins TRBV28 and TRBJ2-7, with 8 bases identical to TRBD2. The CDR3 is 15 amino acids. Germline V lookup: CDR1 MDHEN, CDR2 SYDVKM. The junction had 7 bases not matched to a gene; V was cut back by 5 bases and J by 1 base. The CDR3 reads CASSPLTGGSYEQYF. CDR3 coding DNA: TGTGCCAGCAGTCCCTTGACGGGAGGGTCCTACGAGCAGTACTTC.

This clone was detected only once. This chain connects TRBV27 to TRBJ2-7, with D possibly being TRBD1 or TRBD2 (5 bases each). Trimming removed 5 bases at V and 2 bases at J, with 7 bases between. The CDR3 totals 12 residues. CDR1 is MNHEY and CDR2 is SMNVEV in the germline V gene (reference sequence). The CDR3 DNA reads as TGTGCCAGCAGTGGGGGAACCTACGAGCAGTACTTC. Translation gives CASSGGTYEQYF.

The chain has TRBV27 and TRBJ1-6; maybe TRBD1 (5 bases). From germline, CDR1 is MNHEY and CDR2 SMNVEV (reference sequence). Trimming took off 3 bases at V and 2 bases at J, with 11 bases between the two ends. CDR3 length equals 16 residues. In nucleotides, the CDR3 is TGTGCCAGCAGTTTTCGGGCAGGGACCTATAATTCACCCCTCCACTTT. Protein product: CASSFRAGTYNSPLHF.

The chain is built from TRBV4-1 and TRBJ2-7; TRBD2 agrees at 10 bases. Germline CDR1 and CDR2: MGHRA and YSYEKL. The V gene end was trimmed by 0 bases and the J gene end by 4 bases; junction bases not matched to a gene: 0. The CDR3 has 14 residues. The CDR3: CASSQEAGGYEQYF. The CDR3 DNA is TGCGCCAGCAGCCAAGAAGCGGGGGGGTACGAGCAGTACTTC.

The J gene is TRBJ2-3, the V gene TRBV6-1; perhaps D is TRBD1 or TRBD2 (5 bases each). Trimming stripped 3 bases from V and 3 bases from J, with 16 bases between. This CDR3 spans 16 amino acids. Germline CDR1 and CDR2: MNHNS and SASEGT. The CDR3 reads CASSEKAAGRTDTQYF. The CDR3 DNA is TGTGCCAGCAGTGAGAAAGCGGCAGGGAGAACAGATACGCAGTATTTT.

This chain joins TRBV4-1 and TRBJ2-2; D is unclear. Trimming took off 1 base at V and 2 bases at J, with 5 bases between the two ends. This CDR3 has 14 residues. Germline V gene sequence: CDR1 MGHRA, CDR2 YSYEKL. For the CDR3, the DNA is TGCGCCAGCAGCCAAGTCGTCAACACCGGGGAGCTGTTTTTT. Translating it yields CASSQVVNTGELFF.